This T cell receptor (beta chain) stems from a study of T cell changes during pregnancy in multiple sclerosis. The method was immunoSEQ multiplex PCR; TCRdb's version includes in-frame clones alone and lacks a portion of them. The sample has around 59,000 clones, more than 85% seen once. The CDR3 spans 14 residues. Trimming at V came to 1 base and at J to 6 bases, leaving 3 bases not matched to a gene. Germline V lookup: CDR1 KGHSH, CDR2 LQKENI. The chain couples TRBV18 to TRBJ2-7; TRBD2 matches at 10 bases. The source is a female donor with multiple sclerosis, enrolled in a pregnancy study. The sample here was peripheral blood, taken in the first trimester of pregnancy. The CDR3 coding sequence is TGTGCCAGCTCACCACTAGCGGGGGGCGGCGAGCAGTACTTC. This encodes CASSPLAGGGEQYF.